A single sample gave rise to the 10 T cell receptor delta chains below, sequenced in a study of gamma-delta chains in newborns, infants, children. TCRdb re-processed the reads via CATT. The sample yields roughly 2,000 delta-chain clones, about 2.9% seen once. Sequencing used blood. The receptors were sampled from a child in good health.

By sample share, this clone is large. The chain links TRDV1 to TRDJ1; D unresolved. Germline V gene lookup returns CDR1 TSWWSYY and CDR2 QGS. There are 21 residues in the CDR3. Trimming took 2 bases from V and 1 from J, leaving 29 bases between them. This chain's CDR3 is CALGEYSPCSGNKRSTDKLIF. CDR3 DNA: TGTGCTCTTGGGGAATATTCCCCCTGCAGTGGGAATAAACGATCCACCGATAAACTCATCTTT.

About this clone: A much larger clone lies one base from this, so it may be a read error. V gene TRDV2 combines with J gene TRDJ1; 11 bases align to TRDD3. The CDR3 is made up of 19 amino acids. Losses at the gene ends were 0 bases for V and 3 bases for J; bases not matched to a gene: 14. Germline V CDR1 and CDR2: GEAIGNYY, EKD. CDR3 nucleotides: TGTGCCTGTGACACCGTTCCCTTACTGGGGGATAGAGACGCCGATAAACTCATCTTT. Translating it yields CACDTVPLLGDRDADKLIF.

This clone ranks as large. This same CDR3 is encoded by further DNA sequences in the sample. V gene TRDV2 combines with J gene TRDJ1, with D hard to call. The CDR3 loop spans 18 amino acids. CDR1 and CDR2 from the germline V gene are GEAIGNYY and EKD. V gave up 0 bases and J gave up 1 base, with 20 bases separating them. CDR3 sequence (DNA): TGTGCCTGTGACACCGTACCGTCCGGGGCCCCCACCACCGATAAACTCATCTTT. Its translation: CACDTVPSGAPTTDKLIF.

With regard to this clone: This may be a read error, as it is one base from a much larger clone. The chain joins TRDV3 to TRDJ1; perhaps D is TRDD2 or TRDD3 (7 bases each). Germline-derived CDR1 and CDR2 are TVYSNPD and GDNSRS (reference sequence). This CDR3 contains 18 residues. The V end was cut by 2 bases, the J end by 0 bases, with 25 bases between. The CDR3 reads CAFYLLPLWGAYTDKLIF. CDR3 nucleotides: TGTGCCTTTTATCTCCTTCCTCTCTGGGGGGCGTACACCGATAAACTCATCTTT.

Notes on this clone: Being one base from a much bigger clone, this may be a read error. The J gene was recorded as TRDJ1; no V gene was called; the table calls TRDD3, which could not be checked here. This CDR3 region has 17 residues. CDR3: CACDRLGDTGRADKLIF. The CDR3 DNA sequence: TGTGCCTGTGACCGGCTGGGGGATACAGGGCGAGCCGATAAACTCATCTTT.

This clone has only a few counts. With a far larger clone one base away, a read error is the likely cause. The sample has other DNA sequences that encode this CDR3 too. The chain has TRDV2 and TRDJ1; D uncertain. The CDR3 consists of 17 residues. The germline V and J ends were trimmed by 0 bases and 1 base, with 17 bases remaining between them. Germline V gene sequence: CDR1 GEAIGNYY, CDR2 EKD. CDR3 residues: CACDTVSIKPRTDKLIF. The CDR3 nucleotides are TGTGCCTGTGACACCGTCTCCATAAAGCCCCGCACCGATAAACTCATCTTT.

About this clone: This sequence is one base from a far larger clone and is likely a read error. Other DNA variants within this sample encode the same CDR3. The chain employs TRDV2 and TRDJ1; 7 bases are a match to TRDD3. This CDR3 has 17 amino acids. Germline loops: CDR1 GEAIGNYY, CDR2 EKD. CDR3 nucleotide sequence: TGTGCCTGTGACACCGTTCCCACTCTGGGGGCTAACGATAAGCTCATCTTT. It encodes CACDTVPTLGANDKLIF.

On this clone: A much larger clone differs from this one at a single base, so this may be a read error. The J gene was reported as TRDJ1; the V gene went uncalled; the table names TRDD3, a call not compared with the DNA. The CDR3 runs 24 residues. In nucleotides, the CDR3 is TGTGCCTGTGACCTCCTTATTCCTACCAAAGATCTGGGGGATGCGATACCCCCCACCGATAAACTCATCTTT. Amino acid sequence: CACDLLIPTKDLGDAIPPTDKLIF.

In this sample, this clone turned up a few times. This could be a read error, since a much larger clone is one nucleotide away. The chain uses TRDV3 and TRDJ1, with D tentatively TRDD2 (6 bases). The CDR3 contains 16 residues. The V gene's germline CDR1 is TVYSNPD and CDR2 GDNSRS (reference sequence). CDR3 nucleotides: TGTGCCTTTTCCTACGTGAGGGGTCCGTACACCGATAGACTCATCTTT. As protein: CAFSYVRGPYTDRLIF.

Note on this clone: A single base separates this from a much larger clone, so it may be a read error. Other DNA sequences from this sample encode an identical CDR3 as well. The rearrangement uses TRDV2 and TRDJ1; 8 bases are a match to TRDD3. The length of the CDR3 is 17 residues. Germline V gene sequence: CDR1 GEAIGNYY, CDR2 EKD. The CDR3 spells CACDTLGESLYTDKLIF. As DNA, the CDR3 is TGTGCCTGTGACACGCTGGGGGAATCTTTATACACTGATAAACTCATCTTT.